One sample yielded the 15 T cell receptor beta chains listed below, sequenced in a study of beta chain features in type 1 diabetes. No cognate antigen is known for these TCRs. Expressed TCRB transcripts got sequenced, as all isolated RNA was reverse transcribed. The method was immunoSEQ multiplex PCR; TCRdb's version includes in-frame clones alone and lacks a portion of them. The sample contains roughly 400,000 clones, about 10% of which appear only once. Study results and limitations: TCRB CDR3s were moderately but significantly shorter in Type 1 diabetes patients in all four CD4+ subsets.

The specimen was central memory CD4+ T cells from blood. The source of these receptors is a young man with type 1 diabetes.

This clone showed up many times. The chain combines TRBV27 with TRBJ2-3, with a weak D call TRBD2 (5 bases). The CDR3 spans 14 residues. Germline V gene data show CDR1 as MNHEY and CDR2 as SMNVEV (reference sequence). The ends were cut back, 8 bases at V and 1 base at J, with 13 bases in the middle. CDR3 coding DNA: TGTGCCAGCTCCCGGGAATTGGGCACAGATACGCAGTATTTT. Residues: CASSRELGTDTQYF.

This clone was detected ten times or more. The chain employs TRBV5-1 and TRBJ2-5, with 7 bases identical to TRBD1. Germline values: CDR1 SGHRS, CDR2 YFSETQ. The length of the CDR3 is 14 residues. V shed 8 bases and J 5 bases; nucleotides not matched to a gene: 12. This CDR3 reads CASTLGRGQETQYF. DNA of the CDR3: TGCGCCAGTACGCTGGGAAGGGGGCAGGAGACCCAGTACTTC.

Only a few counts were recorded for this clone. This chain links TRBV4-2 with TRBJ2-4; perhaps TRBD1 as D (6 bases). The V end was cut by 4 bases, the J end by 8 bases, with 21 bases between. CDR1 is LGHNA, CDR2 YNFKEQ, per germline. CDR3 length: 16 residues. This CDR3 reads CASSRPSGGVGDIQYF. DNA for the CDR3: TGTGCCAGCAGCCGACCGAGTGGGGGCGTAGGGGACATTCAGTACTTC.

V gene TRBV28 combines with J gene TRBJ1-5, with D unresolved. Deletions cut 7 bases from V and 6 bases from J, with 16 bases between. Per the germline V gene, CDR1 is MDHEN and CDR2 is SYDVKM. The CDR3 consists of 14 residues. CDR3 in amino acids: CASKGGGYGQPQHF. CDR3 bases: TGTGCCAGCAAGGGAGGAGGGTACGGTCAGCCCCAGCATTTT.

The CDR3 is CASSPTQEVNYEQYF. The CDR3 DNA follows: TGTGCCAGCTCACCGACACAGGAGGTAAACTACGAGCAGTACTTC. V usage is TRBV18 and J usage is TRBJ2-7; tentatively, D is TRBD1 or TRBD2 (5 bases each). This CDR3 contains 15 residues. With 3 bases removed from V and 3 bases from J, the gap between germline ends came to 15 bases. Germline CDR1 KGHSH, CDR2 LQKENI. The whole variable domain, remainder taken from reference TRBV18 and TRBJ2-7, is NAGVMQNPRHLVRRRGQEARLRCSPMKGHSHVYWYRQLPEEGLKFMVYLQKENIIDESGMPKERFSAEFPKEGPSILRIQQVVRGDSAAYFCASSPTQEVNYEQYFGPGTRLTVT.

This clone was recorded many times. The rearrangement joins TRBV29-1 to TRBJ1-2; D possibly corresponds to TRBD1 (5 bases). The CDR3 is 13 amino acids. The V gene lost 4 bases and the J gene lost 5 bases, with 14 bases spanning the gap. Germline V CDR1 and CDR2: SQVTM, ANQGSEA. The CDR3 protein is CSVAIGEGYGYTF. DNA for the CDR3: TGCAGCGTTGCTATAGGGGAAGGATATGGCTACACCTTC.

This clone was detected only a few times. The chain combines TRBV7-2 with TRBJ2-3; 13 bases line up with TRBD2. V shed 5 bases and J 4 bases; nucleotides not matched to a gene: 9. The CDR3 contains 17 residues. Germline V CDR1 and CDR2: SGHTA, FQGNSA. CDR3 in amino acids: CASSQGLAGDYSDTQYF. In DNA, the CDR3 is TGTGCCAGCAGCCAAGGACTAGCGGGAGATTATTCAGATACGCAGTATTTT.

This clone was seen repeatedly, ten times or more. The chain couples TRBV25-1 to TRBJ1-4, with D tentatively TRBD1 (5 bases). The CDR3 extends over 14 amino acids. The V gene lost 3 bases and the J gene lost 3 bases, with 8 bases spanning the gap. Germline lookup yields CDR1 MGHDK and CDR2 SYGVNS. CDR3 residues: CASSDDRSNEKLFF. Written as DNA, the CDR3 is TGTGCCAGCAGTGATGACAGATCTAATGAAAAACTGTTTTTT.

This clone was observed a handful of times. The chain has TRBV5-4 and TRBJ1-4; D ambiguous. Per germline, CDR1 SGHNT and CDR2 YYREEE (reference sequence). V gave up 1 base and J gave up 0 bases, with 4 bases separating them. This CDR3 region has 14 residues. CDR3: CASSLSTTNEKLFF. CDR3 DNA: TGTGCCAGCAGCTTGTCTACAACTAATGAAAAACTGTTTTTT.

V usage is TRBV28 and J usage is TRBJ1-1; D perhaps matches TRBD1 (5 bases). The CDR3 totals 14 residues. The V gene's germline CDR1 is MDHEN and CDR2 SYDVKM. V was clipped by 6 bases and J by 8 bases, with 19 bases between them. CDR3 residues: CASSPSGSSVEAFF. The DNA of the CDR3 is TGTGCCAGCAGCCCCTCAGGGTCTTCGGTAGAAGCTTTCTTT.

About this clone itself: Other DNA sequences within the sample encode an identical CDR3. The CDR3 sequence: CASSFSGTGETQYF. CDR3 coding DNA: TGTGCCAGCAGCTTCTCCGGGACCGGAGAGACCCAGTACTTC. The chain links TRBV7-2 to TRBJ2-5; the D gene could be TRBD1 or TRBD2 (5 bases each). CDR1 SGHTA and CDR2 FQGNSA come from the germline V gene. V dropped 3 bases and J dropped 4 bases, with 12 bases sitting between them. CDR3 length: 14 residues.

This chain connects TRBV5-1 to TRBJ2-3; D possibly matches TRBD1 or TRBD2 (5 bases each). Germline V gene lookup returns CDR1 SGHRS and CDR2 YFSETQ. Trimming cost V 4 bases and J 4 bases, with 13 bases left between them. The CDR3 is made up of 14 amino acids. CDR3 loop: CASSILGPADTQYF. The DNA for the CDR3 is TGCGCCAGCAGCATCCTGGGACCGGCAGATACGCAGTATTTT.

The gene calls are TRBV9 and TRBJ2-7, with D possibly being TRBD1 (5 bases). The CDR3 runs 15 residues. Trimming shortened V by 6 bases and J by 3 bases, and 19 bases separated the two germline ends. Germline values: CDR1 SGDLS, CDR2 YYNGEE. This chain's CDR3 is CASTASGDSFYEQYF. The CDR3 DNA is TGTGCCAGCACCGCGTCGGGCGACAGTTTCTACGAGCAGTACTTC.

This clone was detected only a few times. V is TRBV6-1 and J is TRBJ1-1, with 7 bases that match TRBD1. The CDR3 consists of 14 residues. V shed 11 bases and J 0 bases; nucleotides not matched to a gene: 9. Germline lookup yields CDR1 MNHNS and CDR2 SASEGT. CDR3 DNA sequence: TGTGCCGGCACACAGGGGACATTGAACACTGAAGCTTTCTTT. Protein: CAGTQGTLNTEAFF.

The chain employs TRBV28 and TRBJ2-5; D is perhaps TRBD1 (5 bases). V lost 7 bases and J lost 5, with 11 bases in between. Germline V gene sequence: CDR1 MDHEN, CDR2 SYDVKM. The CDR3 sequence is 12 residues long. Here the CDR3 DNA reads TGTGCCAGCATGGTATCAGGGGAGACCCAGTACTTC. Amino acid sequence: CASMVSGETQYF.